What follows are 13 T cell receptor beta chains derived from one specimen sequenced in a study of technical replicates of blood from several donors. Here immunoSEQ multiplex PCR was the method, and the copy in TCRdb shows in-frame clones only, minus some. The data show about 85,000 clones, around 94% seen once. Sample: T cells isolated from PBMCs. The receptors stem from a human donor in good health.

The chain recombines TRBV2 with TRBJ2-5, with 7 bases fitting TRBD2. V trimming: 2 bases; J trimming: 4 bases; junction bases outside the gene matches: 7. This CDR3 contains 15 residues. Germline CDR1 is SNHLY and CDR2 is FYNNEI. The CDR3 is CASSEIRGVGETQYF. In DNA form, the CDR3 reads TGTGCCAGCAGTGAAATACGGGGGGTTGGAGAGACCCAGTACTTC.

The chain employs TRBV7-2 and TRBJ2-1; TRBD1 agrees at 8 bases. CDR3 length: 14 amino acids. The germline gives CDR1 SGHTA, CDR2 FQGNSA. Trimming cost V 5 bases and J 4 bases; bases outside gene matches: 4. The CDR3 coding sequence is TGTGCCAGCAGCCCCGGGACAGGATACAATGAGCAGTTCTTC. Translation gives CASSPGTGYNEQFF.

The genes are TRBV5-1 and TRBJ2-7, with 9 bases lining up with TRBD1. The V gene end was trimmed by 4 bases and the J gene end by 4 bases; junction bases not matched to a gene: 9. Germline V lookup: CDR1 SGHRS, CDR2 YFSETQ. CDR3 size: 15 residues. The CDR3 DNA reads TGCGCCAGCAGCCAAGGACAGGGGCGGTCTTACGAGCAGTACTTC. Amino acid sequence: CASSQGQGRSYEQYF.

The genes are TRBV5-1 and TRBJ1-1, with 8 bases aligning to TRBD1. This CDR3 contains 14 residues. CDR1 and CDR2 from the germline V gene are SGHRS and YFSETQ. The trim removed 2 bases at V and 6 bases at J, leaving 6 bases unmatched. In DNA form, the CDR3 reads TGCGCCAGCAGCTTAGGACAGGGCGTCTCTGAAGCTTTCTTT. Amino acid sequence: CASSLGQGVSEAFF.

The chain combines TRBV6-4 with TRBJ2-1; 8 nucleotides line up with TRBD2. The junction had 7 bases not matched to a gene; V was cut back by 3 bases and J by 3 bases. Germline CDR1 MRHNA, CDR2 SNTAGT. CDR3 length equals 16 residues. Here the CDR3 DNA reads TGTGCCAGCAGTGATTTTAGCGGGGAACACTACAATGAGCAGTTCTTC. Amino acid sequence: CASSDFSGEHYNEQFF.

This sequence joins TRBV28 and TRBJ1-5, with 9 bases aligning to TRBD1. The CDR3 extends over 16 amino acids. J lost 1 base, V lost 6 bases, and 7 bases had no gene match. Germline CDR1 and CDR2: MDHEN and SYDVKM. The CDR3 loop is CASSLLGTGSNQPQHF. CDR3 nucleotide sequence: TGTGCCAGCAGCCTGCTGGGGACAGGGAGCAATCAGCCCCAGCATTTT.

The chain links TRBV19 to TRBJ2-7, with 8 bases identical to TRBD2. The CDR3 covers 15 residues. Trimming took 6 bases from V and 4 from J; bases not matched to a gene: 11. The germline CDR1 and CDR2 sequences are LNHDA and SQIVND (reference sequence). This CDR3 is CASSDHTAGAYEQYF. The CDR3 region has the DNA TGTGCCAGTAGCGATCATACAGCGGGAGCTTACGAGCAGTACTTC.

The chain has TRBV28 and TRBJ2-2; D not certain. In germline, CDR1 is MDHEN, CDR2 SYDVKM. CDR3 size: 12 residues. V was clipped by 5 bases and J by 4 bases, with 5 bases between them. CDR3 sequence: CASSRSTGELFF. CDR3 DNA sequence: TGTGCCAGCAGTCGGAGCACCGGGGAGCTGTTTTTT.

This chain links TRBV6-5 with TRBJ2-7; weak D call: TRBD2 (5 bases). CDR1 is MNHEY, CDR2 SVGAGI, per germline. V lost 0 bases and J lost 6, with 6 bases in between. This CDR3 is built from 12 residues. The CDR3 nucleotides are TGTGCCAGCAGTTACTCCGGAGGCGAGCAGTACTTC. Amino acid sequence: CASSYSGGEQYF.

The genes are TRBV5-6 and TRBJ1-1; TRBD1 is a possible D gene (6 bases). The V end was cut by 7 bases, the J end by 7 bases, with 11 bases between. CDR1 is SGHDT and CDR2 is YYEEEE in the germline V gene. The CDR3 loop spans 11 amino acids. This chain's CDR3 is CASQTGIEAFF. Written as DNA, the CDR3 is TGTGCCAGCCAAACAGGGATTGAAGCTTTCTTT.

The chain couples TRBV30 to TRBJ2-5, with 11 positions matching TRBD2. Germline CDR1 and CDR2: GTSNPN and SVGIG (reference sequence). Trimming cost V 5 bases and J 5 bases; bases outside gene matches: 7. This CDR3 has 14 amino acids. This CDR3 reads CAWRLAGRKETQYF. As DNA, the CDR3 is TGTGCCTGGCGACTAGCGGGGCGGAAGGAGACCCAGTACTTC.

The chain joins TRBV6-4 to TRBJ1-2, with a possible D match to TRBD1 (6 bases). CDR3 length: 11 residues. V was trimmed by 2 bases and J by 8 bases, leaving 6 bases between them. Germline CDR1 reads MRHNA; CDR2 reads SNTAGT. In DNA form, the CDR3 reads TGTGCCAGCAGTGACGGGGGCGGCTACACCTTC. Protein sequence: CASSDGGGYTF.

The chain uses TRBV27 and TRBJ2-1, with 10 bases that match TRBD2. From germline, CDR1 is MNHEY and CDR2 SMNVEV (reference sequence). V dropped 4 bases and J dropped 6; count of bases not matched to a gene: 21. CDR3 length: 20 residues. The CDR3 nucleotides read TGTGCCAGCAGTTCACTCTTCAACCTTTTAGCGGGAGGAGTGGGCAATGAGCAGTTCTTC. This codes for CASSSLFNLLAGGVGNEQFF.